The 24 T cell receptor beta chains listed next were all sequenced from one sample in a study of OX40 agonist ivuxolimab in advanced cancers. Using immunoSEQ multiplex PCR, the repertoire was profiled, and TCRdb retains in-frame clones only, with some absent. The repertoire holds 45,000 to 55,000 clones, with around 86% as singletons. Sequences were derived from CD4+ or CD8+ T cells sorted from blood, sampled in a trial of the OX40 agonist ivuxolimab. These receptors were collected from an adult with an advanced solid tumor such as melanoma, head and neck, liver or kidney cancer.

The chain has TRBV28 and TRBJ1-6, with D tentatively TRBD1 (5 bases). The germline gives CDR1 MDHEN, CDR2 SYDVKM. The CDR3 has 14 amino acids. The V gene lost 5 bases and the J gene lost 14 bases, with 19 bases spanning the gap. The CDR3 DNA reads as TGTGCCAGCAGTCGGCAGGGATTACAATTCACCCTCCACTTT. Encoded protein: CASSRQGLQFTLHF.

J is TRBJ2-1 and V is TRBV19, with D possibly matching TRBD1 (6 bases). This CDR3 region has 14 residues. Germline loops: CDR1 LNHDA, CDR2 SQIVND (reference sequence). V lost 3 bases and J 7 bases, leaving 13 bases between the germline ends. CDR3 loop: CASSISGVGNEQFF. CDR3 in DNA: TGTGCCAGTAGTATTTCAGGGGTTGGGAATGAGCAGTTCTTC.

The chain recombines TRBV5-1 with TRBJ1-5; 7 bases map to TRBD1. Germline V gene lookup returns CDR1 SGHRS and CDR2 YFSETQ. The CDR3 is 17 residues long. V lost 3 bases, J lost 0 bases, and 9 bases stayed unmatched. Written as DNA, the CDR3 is TGCGCCAGCAGCTCTGGGACAGATCCTTATAGCAATCAGCCCCAGCATTTT. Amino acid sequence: CASSSGTDPYSNQPQHF.

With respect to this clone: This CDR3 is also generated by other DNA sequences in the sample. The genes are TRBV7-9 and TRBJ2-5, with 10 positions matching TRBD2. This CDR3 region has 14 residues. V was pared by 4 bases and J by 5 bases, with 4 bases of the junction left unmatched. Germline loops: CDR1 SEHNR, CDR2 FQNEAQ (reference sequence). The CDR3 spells CASSYSGGAETQYF. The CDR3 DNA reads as TGTGCCAGCAGCTACAGCGGGGGGGCTGAGACCCAGTACTTC.

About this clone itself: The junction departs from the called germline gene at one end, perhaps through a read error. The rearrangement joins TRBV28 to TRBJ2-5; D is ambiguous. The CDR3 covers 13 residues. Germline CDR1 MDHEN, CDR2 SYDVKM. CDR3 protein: CASSPSPSVVGDF. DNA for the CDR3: TGTGCCAGCAGTCCTTCCCCGTCTGTGGTCGGTGACTTC.

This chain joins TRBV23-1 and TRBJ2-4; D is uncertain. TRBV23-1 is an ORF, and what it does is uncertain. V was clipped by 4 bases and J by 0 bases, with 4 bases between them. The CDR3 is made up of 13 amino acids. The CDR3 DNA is TGCGCCAGCAGTCGCGAAGCCAAAAACATTCAGTACTTC. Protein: CASSREAKNIQYF.

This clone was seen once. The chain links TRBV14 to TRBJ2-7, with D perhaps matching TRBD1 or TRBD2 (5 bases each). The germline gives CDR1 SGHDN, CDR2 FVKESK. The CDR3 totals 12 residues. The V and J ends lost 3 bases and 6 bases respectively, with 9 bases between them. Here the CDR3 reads CASSQAGTEQYF. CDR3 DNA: TGTGCCAGCAGCCAGGCAGGGACCGAGCAGTACTTC.

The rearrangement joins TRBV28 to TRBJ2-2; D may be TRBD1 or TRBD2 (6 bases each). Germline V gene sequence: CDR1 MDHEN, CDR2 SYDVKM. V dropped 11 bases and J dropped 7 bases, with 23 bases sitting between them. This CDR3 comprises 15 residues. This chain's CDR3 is CALRGRDKANGELFF. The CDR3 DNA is TGTGCCCTCCGGGGGCGCGATAAGGCTAACGGGGAGCTGTTTTTT.

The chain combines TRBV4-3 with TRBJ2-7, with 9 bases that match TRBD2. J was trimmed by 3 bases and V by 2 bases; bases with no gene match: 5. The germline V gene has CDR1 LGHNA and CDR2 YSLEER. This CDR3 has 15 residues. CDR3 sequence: CASSQSPSGNYEQYF. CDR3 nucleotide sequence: TGCGCCAGCAGCCAAAGCCCTAGCGGGAACTACGAGCAGTACTTC.

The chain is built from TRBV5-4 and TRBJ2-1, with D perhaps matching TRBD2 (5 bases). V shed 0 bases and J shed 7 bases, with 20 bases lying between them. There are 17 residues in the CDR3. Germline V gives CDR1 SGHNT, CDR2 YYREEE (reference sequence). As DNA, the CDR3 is TGTGCCAGCAGCTTGGCGGAGGAGCACCCCCGGAGGAATGAGCAGTTCTTC. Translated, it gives CASSLAEEHPRRNEQFF.

CDR3 in amino acids: CASSYSGGWSPLHF. In DNA form, the CDR3 reads TGTGCCAGCAGTTACTCAGGGGGCTGGTCACCCCTCCACTTT. J is TRBJ1-6 and V is TRBV6-9; 8 bases are a match to TRBD1. Germline lookup yields CDR1 MNHGY and CDR2 SVAAGI. CDR3 size: 14 residues. The trim removed 3 bases at V and 10 bases at J, leaving 5 bases unmatched.

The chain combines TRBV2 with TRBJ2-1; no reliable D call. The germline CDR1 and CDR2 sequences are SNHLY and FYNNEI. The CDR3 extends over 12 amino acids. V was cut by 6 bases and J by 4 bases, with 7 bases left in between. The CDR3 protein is CASRAGYNEQFF. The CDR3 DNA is TGTGCCAGCAGAGCCGGGTACAATGAGCAGTTCTTC.

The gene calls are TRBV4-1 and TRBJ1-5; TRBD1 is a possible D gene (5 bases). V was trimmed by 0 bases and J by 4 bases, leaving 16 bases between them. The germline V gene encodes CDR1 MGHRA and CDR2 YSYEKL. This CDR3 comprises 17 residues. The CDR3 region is CASSQELQGVINQPQHF. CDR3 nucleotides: TGCGCCAGCAGCCAAGAATTACAAGGGGTGATAAATCAGCCCCAGCATTTT.

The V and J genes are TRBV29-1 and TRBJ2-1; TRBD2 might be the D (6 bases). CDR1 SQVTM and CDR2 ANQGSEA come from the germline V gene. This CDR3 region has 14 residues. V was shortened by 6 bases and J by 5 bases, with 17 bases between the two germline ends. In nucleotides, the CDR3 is TGCAGCGTCCAACTCTGGAGGGGACACAATGAGCAGTTCTTC. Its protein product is CSVQLWRGHNEQFF.

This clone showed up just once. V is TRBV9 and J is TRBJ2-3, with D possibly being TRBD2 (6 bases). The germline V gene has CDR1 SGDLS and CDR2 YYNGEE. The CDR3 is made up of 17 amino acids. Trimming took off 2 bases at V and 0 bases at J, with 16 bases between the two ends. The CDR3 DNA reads TGTGCCAGCAGCGTCTGGGCGGGGAGCACTAGCACAGATACGCAGTATTTT. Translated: CASSVWAGSTSTDTQYF. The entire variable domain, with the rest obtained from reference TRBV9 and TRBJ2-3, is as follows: DSGVTQTPKHLITATGQRVTLRCSPRSGDLSVYWYQQSLDQGLQFLIQYYNGEERAKGNILERFSAQQFPDLHSELNLSSLELGDSALYFCASSVWAGSTSTDTQYFGPGTRLTVL.

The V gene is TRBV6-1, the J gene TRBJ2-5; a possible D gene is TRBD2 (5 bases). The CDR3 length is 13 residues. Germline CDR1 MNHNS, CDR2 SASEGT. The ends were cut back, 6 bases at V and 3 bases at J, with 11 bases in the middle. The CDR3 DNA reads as TGTGCCAGCAGGGCACTAGGGAAAGAGACCCAGTACTTC. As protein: CASRALGKETQYF.

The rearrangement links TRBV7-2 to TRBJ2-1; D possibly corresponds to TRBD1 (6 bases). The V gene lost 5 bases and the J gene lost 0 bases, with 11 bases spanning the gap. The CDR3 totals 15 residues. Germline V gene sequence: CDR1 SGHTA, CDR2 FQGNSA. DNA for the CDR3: TGTGCCAGCAGCCAAACAGGGTTCTCCTACAATGAGCAGTTCTTC. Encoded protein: CASSQTGFSYNEQFF.

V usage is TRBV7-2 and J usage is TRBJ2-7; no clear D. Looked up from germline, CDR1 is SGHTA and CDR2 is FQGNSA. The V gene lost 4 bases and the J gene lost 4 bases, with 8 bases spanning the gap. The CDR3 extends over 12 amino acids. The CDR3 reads CASSSDGYEQYF. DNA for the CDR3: TGTGCCAGCAGCTCGGACGGGTACGAGCAGTACTTC.

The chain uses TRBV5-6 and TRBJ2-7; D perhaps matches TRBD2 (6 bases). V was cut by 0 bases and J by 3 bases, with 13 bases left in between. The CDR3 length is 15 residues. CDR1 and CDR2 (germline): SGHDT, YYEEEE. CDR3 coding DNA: TGTGCCAGCAGCTTGGAACCGGACTACTACTACGAGCAGTACTTC. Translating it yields CASSLEPDYYYEQYF.

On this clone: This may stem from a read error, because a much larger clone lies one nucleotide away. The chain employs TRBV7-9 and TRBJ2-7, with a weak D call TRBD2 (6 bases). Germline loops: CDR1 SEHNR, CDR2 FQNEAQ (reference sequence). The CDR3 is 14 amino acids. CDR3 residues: CVSSPLGLQYEQYF. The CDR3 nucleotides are TGTGTCAGCAGCCCCCTGGGACTCCAATACGAGCAGTACTTC.

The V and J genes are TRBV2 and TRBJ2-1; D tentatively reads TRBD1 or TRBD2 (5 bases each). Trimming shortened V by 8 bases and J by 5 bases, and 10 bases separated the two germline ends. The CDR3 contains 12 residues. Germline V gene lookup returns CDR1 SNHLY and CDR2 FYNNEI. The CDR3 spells CASSGRDNEQFF. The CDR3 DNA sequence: TGTGCCAGCTCGGGGCGGGACAATGAGCAGTTCTTC.

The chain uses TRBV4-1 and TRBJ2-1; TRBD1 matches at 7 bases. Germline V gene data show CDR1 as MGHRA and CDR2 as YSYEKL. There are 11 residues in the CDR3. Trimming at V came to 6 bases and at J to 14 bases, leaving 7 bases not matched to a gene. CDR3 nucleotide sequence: TGCGCCAGCAGTCGGGACAGCTGGAAGTTCTTC. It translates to CASSRDSWKFF.

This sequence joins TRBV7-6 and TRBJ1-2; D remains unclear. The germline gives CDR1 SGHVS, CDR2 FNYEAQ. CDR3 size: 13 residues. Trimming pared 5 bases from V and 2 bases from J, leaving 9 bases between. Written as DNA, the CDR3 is TGTGCCAGCAGCCCGCGACTCAACTATGGCTACACCTTC. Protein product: CASSPRLNYGYTF.

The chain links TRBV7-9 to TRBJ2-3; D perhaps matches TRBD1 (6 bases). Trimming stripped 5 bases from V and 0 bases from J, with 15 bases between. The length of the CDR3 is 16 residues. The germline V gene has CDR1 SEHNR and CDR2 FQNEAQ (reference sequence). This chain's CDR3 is CASSEGTLSSTDTQYF. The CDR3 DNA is TGTGCCAGCAGCGAGGGGACACTCAGTAGCACAGATACGCAGTATTTT.